The TCR beta chain under discussion was sequenced for a study of T-cell memory formation after mild COVID-19. Study at large: There were largely donor-specific TCR clusters.

General study findings and limits: Pre-infection memory carried some responding clones, suggesting that cross-reactive memory joined.

5'RACE primed from the constant segment yielded TCR alpha and TCR beta cDNA libraries bearing sample barcodes and UMIs. Each CDR3 protein gets one entry after TCRdb re-called the 5' RACE reads with MiXCR. The data show hundreds of thousands of distinct CDR3 sequences, with around 8% seen just once and approximately 22% held by the top ten. This clonotype was counted between two and nine times. Its matching antigen is unknown. The CDR3 is 15 residues long. Trimming cost V 9 bases and J 1 base, with 19 bases left between them. The V gene's germline CDR1 is LGHDT and CDR2 YNNKEL (reference sequence). The specimen sequenced was PBMCs or a T cell subset sorted from them (not recorded which). The receptor's source is a young man who had mild COVID-19 (a few samples of this study predate the infection). Cell type and time point are not known. This chain links TRBV3-1 with TRBJ2-7; D is tentatively TRBD1 or TRBD2 (5 bases each). In DNA form, the CDR3 reads TGTGCCAGTGCGTGGGGAACAGGAGGTTCCTACGAGCAGTACTTC. Its protein is CASAWGTGGSYEQYF.